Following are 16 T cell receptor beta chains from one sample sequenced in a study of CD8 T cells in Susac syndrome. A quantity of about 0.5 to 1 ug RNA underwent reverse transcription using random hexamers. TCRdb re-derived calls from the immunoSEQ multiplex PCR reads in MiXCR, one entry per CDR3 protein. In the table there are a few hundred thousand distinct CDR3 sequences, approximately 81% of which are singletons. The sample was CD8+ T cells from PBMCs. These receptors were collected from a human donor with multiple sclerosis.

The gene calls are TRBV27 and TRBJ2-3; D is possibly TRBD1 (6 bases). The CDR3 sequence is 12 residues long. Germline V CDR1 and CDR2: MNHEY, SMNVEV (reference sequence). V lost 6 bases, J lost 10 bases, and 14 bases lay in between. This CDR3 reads CASSSSGAAQYF. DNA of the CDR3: TGTGCCAGCAGCTCATCAGGGGCGGCGCAGTATTTT.

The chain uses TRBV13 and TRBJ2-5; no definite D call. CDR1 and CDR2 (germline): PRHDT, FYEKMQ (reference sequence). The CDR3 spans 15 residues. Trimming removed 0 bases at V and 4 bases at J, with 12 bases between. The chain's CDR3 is CASSLGAGPGETQYF. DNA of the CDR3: TGTGCCAGCAGCTTAGGGGCAGGACCAGGAGAGACCCAGTACTTC.

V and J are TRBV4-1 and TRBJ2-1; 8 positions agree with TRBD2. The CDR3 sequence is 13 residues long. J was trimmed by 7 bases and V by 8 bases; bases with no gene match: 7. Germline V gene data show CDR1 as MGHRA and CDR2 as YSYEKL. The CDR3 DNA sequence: TGCGCCAGCCGCGGGGGGCTAGTTAATGAGCAGTTCTTC. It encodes CASRGGLVNEQFF.

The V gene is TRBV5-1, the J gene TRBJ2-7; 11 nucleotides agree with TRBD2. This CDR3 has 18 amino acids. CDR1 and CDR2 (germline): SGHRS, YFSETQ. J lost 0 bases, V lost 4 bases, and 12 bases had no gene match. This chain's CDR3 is CASSDVVPGLADSYEQYF. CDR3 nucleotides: TGCGCCAGCAGCGACGTGGTTCCGGGACTAGCGGACTCCTACGAGCAGTACTTC.

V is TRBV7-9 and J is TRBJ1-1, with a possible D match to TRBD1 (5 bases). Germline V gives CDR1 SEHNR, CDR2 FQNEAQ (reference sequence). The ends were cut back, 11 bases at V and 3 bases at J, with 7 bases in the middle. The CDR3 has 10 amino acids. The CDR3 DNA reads TGTGCCCTGGGGGACACTGAAGCTTTCTTT. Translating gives CALGDTEAFF.

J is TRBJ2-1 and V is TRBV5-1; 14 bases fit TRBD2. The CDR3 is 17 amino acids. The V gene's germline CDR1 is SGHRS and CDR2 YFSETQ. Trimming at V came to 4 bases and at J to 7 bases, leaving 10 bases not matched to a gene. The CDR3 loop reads CASSHLGLAGVGNEQFF. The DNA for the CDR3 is TGCGCCAGCAGCCATCTGGGACTAGCGGGAGTGGGGAATGAGCAGTTCTTC.

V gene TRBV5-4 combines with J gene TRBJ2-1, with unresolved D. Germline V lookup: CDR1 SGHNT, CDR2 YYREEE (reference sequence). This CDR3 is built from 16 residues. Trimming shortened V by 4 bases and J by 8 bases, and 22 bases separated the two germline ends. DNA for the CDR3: TGTGCCAGCAGCCCCCTCTTCTTGAAGGAAGCCGATGAGCAGTTCTTC. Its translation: CASSPLFLKEADEQFF. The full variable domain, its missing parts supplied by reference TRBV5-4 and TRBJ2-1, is ETGVTQSPTHLIKTRGQQVTLRCSSQSGHNTVSWYQQALGQGPQFIFQYYREEENGRGNFPPRFSGLQFPNYSSELNVNALELDDSALYLCASSPLFLKEADEQFFGPGTRLTVL.

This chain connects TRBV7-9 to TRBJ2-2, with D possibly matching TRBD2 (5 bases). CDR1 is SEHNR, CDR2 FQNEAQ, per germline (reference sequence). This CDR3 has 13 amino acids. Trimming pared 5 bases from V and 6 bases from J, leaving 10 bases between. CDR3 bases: TGTGCCAGCAGCCAAAGCGGCGCCGGGGAGCTGTTTTTT. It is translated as CASSQSGAGELFF.

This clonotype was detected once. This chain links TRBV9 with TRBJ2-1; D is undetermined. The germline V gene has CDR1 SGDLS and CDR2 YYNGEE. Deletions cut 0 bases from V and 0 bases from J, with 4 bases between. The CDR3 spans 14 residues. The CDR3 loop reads CASSVGNSYNEQFF. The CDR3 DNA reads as TGTGCCAGCAGCGTAGGGAACTCCTACAATGAGCAGTTCTTC. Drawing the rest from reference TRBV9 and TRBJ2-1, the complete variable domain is DSGVTQTPKHLITATGQRVTLRCSPRSGDLSVYWYQQSLDQGLQFLIQYYNGEERAKGNILERFSAQQFPDLHSELNLSSLELGDSALYFCASSVGNSYNEQFFGPGTRLTVL.

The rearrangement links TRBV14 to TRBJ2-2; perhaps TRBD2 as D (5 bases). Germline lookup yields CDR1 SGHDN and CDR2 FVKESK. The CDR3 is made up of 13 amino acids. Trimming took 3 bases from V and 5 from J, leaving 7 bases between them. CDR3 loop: CASSQTGTGELFF. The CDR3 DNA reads TGTGCCAGCAGCCAGACGGGAACCGGGGAGCTGTTTTTT.

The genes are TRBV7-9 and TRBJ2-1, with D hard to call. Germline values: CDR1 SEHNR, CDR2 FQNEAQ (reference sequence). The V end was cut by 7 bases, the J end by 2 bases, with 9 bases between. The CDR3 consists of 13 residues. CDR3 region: CASTSPAYNEQFF. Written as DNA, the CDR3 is TGTGCCAGCACCTCCCCGGCCTACAATGAGCAGTTCTTC.

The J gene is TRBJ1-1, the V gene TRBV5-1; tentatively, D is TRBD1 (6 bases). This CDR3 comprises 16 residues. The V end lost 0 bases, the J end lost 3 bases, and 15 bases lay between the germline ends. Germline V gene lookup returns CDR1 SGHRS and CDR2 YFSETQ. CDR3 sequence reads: CASSLALGGRYTEAFF. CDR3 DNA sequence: TGCGCCAGCAGCTTGGCCTTGGGGGGGCGATACACTGAAGCTTTCTTT.

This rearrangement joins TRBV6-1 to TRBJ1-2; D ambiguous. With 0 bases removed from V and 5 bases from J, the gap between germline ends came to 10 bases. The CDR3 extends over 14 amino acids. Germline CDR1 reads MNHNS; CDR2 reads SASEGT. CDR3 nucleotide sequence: TGTGCCAGCAGTGAAGCAGGAACCGGATATGGCTACACCTTC. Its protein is CASSEAGTGYGYTF.

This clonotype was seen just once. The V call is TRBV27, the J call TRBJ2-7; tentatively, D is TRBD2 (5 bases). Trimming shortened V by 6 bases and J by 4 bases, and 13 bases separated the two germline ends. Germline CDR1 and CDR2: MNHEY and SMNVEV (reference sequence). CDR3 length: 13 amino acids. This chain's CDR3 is CASRPTTSYEQYF. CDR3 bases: TGTGCCAGCAGGCCGACAACTAGTTACGAGCAGTACTTC.

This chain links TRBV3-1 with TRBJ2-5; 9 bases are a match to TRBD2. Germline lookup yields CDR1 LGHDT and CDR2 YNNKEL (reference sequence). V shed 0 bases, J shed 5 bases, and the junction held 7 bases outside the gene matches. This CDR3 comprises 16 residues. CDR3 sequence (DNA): TGTGCCAGCAGCCAAGACATAGCGGGAGAGAGGGAGACCCAGTACTTC. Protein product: CASSQDIAGERETQYF.

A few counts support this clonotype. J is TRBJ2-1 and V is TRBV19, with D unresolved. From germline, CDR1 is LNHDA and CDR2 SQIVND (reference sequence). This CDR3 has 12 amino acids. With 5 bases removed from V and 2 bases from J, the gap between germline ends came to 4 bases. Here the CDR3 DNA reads TGTGCCAGTAGTCCCGCCTACAATGAGCAGTTCTTC. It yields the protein CASSPAYNEQFF.